These 8 T cell receptor beta chains were sequenced from one sample in a study of OX40 agonist ivuxolimab in advanced cancers. Only in-frame clones appear in the TCRdb table, and some are missing; sequencing was by immunoSEQ multiplex PCR. The data contain more than 50,000 clones, 90% of them singletons. The sample consisted of CD4+ or CD8+ T cells sorted from blood, taken in a trial of the OX40 agonist ivuxolimab. These receptor sequences come from an adult with an advanced solid tumor such as melanoma, head and neck, liver or kidney cancer.

V gene TRBV7-2 combines with J gene TRBJ2-7; TRBD1 aligns across 10 bases. This CDR3 is built from 14 residues. V lost 4 bases and J lost 7; bases outside the gene matches: 7. Germline V gene lookup returns CDR1 SGHTA and CDR2 FQGNSA. CDR3 amino acids: CASSYRQGASEQYF. CDR3 nucleotides: TGTGCCAGCAGCTATCGACAGGGGGCAAGTGAGCAGTACTTC. Together with reference TRBV7-2 and TRBJ2-7, the CDR3 gives the full variable domain: GAGVSQSPSNKVTEKGKDVELRCDPISGHTALYWYRQSLGQGLEFLIYFQGNSAPDKSGLPSDRFSAERTGGSVSTLTIQRTQQEDSAVYLCASSYRQGASEQYFGPGTRLTVT.

V gene TRBV5-4 combines with J gene TRBJ1-1; a weak D match, TRBD1 (6 bases). CDR1 and CDR2 (germline): SGHNT, YYREEE (reference sequence). Trimming cost V 0 bases and J 4 bases, with 13 bases left between them. CDR3 length equals 15 residues. This chain's CDR3 is CASSLVMGAGTEAFF. Here the CDR3 DNA reads TGTGCCAGCAGCTTGGTGATGGGGGCGGGCACTGAAGCTTTCTTT.

The genes are TRBV10-3 and TRBJ1-1; 9 nucleotides match TRBD1. The CDR3 is 14 residues long. V shed 5 bases and J 1 base; nucleotides not matched to a gene: 2. Germline V gives CDR1 ENHRY, CDR2 SYGVKD. CDR3 region: CAISRQGGNTEAFF. The CDR3 DNA sequence: TGTGCCATCAGTAGACAGGGGGGGAACACTGAAGCTTTCTTT.

This sequence joins TRBV6-5 and TRBJ2-1, with 12 bases that match TRBD2. This CDR3 is 15 amino acids long. Trimming removed 2 bases from V and 8 bases from J; junction bases left unmatched: 4. Per germline, CDR1 MNHEY and CDR2 SVGAGI. The CDR3 DNA follows: TGTGCCAGCAGTTACCTAGCGGGAGGGCAGTATGAGCAGTTCTTC. This sequence encodes CASSYLAGGQYEQFF.

This chain connects TRBV10-3 to TRBJ1-2; 8 nucleotides agree with TRBD1. CDR1 is ENHRY, CDR2 SYGVKD, per germline. There are 15 residues in the CDR3. J was trimmed by 3 bases and V by 3 bases; bases with no gene match: 6. The DNA of the CDR3 is TGTGCCATCAGTGACAGGGGGCGACTAGACTATGGCTACACCTTC. This encodes CAISDRGRLDYGYTF.

In its sample, this clone was seen once. The chain joins TRBV6-6 to TRBJ2-2; D is possibly TRBD1 (6 bases). The germline V and J ends were trimmed by 10 bases and 3 bases, with 21 bases remaining between them. Germline-derived CDR1 and CDR2 are MNHNY and SVGAGI (reference sequence). CDR3 length: 16 residues. CDR3 region: CATARDTKRDTGELFF. CDR3 coding DNA: TGTGCCACCGCCCGGGACACAAAACGGGACACCGGGGAGCTGTTTTTT.

The J gene is TRBJ1-2, the V gene TRBV7-6; weak D call: TRBD1 (6 bases). CDR1 is SGHVS and CDR2 is FNYEAQ in the germline V gene. With 0 bases removed from V and 1 base from J, the gap between germline ends came to 6 bases. This CDR3 comprises 14 residues. This CDR3 reads CASSLADSNYGYTF. CDR3 coding DNA: TGTGCCAGCAGCTTAGCGGACAGTAACTATGGCTACACCTTC.

V usage is TRBV5-6 and J usage is TRBJ1-6; perhaps TRBD1 as D (5 bases). The V gene lost 3 bases and the J gene lost 6 bases, with 10 bases spanning the gap. This CDR3 comprises 14 residues. Germline CDR1 reads SGHDT; CDR2 reads YYEEEE. The CDR3 sequence: CASSSTELNSPLHF. The DNA of the CDR3 is TGTGCCAGCAGCTCGACAGAGCTTAATTCACCCCTCCACTTT.